This T cell receptor (beta chain) was recorded in a study of blood T cell repertoires in COVID-19. Study context: PBMCs, B-cell-depleted T cells, or T cells were the source of the cDNA or gDNA that made up the material.

The method was immunoSEQ multiplex PCR; TCRdb's version includes in-frame clones alone and lacks a portion of them. Here the sample spans roughly 330,000 clones, about 91% being singletons. Between the trimmed V and J ends, which lost 1 base and 4 bases, there was a span of 11 bases. This CDR3 has 15 amino acids. The germline V gene encodes CDR1 SNHLY and CDR2 FYNNEI. The sample holds one count of this clone. This receptor was taken from a man younger than 40 with COVID-19, enrolled during active disease. The sequenced material came from peripheral blood. This chain connects TRBV2 to TRBJ1-5; TRBD1 might be the D (6 bases). The DNA for the CDR3 is TGTGCCAGCAGTGAAGAAGGGAGGGGGAATCAGCCCCAGCATTTT. Its translation is CASSEEGRGNQPQHF.